A single sample is the source of the 26 T cell receptor beta chains below, sequenced in a study of vaccination and CD4 T cells after COVID-19. For these receptors, no antigen is known. Noted treatment: roughly 10-day PBMC culture with coronavirus spike peptide pools or control peptides (ViraFEST assay). Cultured CD4+ T cells had their DNA profiled by the Oncomine TCR Beta short-read assay. TCRdb independently ran MiXCR on the PCR reads; one entry per CDR3 protein. Here the sample spans just under 20,000 distinct CDR3 sequences, under 50% being singletons. The input for sequencing was CD4+ T cells from blood, cultured in vitro, taken after SARS-CoV-2 vaccination. These receptors came from a human donor who had recovered from COVID-19.

V and J are TRBV20-1 and TRBJ1-1; D gene ambiguous. Germline CDR1 is DFQATT and CDR2 is SNEGSKA (reference sequence). The CDR3 has 15 residues. V was shortened by 0 bases and J by 1 base, with 12 bases between the two germline ends. This CDR3 reads CSARESRRWNTEAFF. Here the CDR3 DNA reads TGCAGTGCTAGAGAAAGCAGACGGTGGAACACTGAAGCTTTCTTT.

The rearrangement uses TRBV4-3 and TRBJ2-1, with TRBD1 matching over 8 bases. This CDR3 is 15 amino acids long. CDR1 LGHNA and CDR2 YSLEER come from the germline V gene. Trimming removed 4 bases from V and 3 bases from J; junction bases left unmatched: 5. CDR3 in amino acids: CASSPQGADYNEQFF. Written as DNA, the CDR3 is TGCGCCAGCAGCCCTCAGGGGGCTGACTACAATGAGCAGTTCTTC.

The chain carries TRBV6-5 and TRBJ1-5; 7 nucleotides agree with TRBD1. Germline loops: CDR1 MNHEY, CDR2 SVGAGI. The CDR3 extends over 16 amino acids. V gave up 2 bases and J gave up 0 bases; unmatched junction bases: 4. For the CDR3, the DNA is TGTGCCAGCAGTTACGGGCAGGGGGGTAGCAATCAGCCCCAGCATTTT. It specifies CASSYGQGGSNQPQHF.

The table lists this clonotype with a few counts. V and J are TRBV28 and TRBJ2-2, with 14 nucleotides matching TRBD2. Per the germline V gene, CDR1 is MDHEN and CDR2 is SYDVKM. V shed 5 bases and J 8 bases; nucleotides not matched to a gene: 10. This CDR3 has 17 amino acids. CDR3 region: CASSPAGLAGVGGELFF. As DNA, the CDR3 is TGTGCCAGCAGTCCTGCGGGACTAGCGGGAGTGGGTGGGGAGCTGTTTTTT.

This sequence joins TRBV7-2 and TRBJ1-2; D uncertain. Germline CDR1 SGHTA, CDR2 FQGNSA. The CDR3 totals 14 residues. With 4 bases removed from V and 2 bases from J, the gap between germline ends came to 11 bases. This CDR3 is CASSSPGGNYGYTF. For the CDR3, the DNA is TGTGCCAGCAGCTCCCCCGGCGGAAACTATGGCTACACCTTC.

V gene TRBV7-9 combines with J gene TRBJ1-2; D is uncertain. Germline CDR1 reads SEHNR; CDR2 reads FQNEAQ (reference sequence). The CDR3 loop spans 15 amino acids. V was pared by 2 bases and J by 7 bases, with 17 bases between. The CDR3: CASSLPGSREGGYTF. The CDR3, as DNA: TGTGCCAGCAGCTTACCGGGGTCCCGAGAGGGTGGCTACACCTTC.

The CDR3 region is CASSLVPTNALRGLAGLETQYF. The CDR3 DNA is TGTGCCAGCAGCTTAGTCCCTACAAATGCACTGAGGGGGCTAGCGGGGCTAGAGACCCAGTACTTC. The chain uses TRBV7-2 and TRBJ2-5; 9 nucleotides agree with TRBD2. CDR3 size: 22 residues. V shed 1 base and J 4 bases; nucleotides not matched to a gene: 25. Per the germline V gene, CDR1 is SGHTA and CDR2 is FQGNSA.

The J gene is TRBJ2-1, the V gene TRBV20-1, with 10 bases aligning to TRBD2. In germline, CDR1 is DFQATT, CDR2 SNEGSKA (reference sequence). V lost 7 bases to trimming and J lost 6 bases; unmatched junction nucleotides: 6. The CDR3 totals 13 residues. The CDR3 nucleotides read TGCAGTGGAAGCGGGGGGGCCGTCAATGAGCAGTTCTTC. Amino acids: CSGSGGAVNEQFF.

V usage is TRBV7-6 and J usage is TRBJ2-1; a possible D gene is TRBD2 (6 bases). The CDR3 has 18 residues. Trimming pared 6 bases from V and 2 bases from J, leaving 23 bases between. Germline V lookup: CDR1 SGHVS, CDR2 FNYEAQ. Here the CDR3 DNA reads TGTGCCAGCAGTCCGGCTAGCGAAGGGTTTCTCACCTACAATGAGCAGTTCTTC. It specifies CASSPASEGFLTYNEQFF.

The rearrangement joins TRBV5-1 to TRBJ2-1; 8 bases align to TRBD2. This CDR3 contains 16 residues. Germline V gives CDR1 SGHRS, CDR2 YFSETQ. V lost 4 bases and J lost 6; bases outside the gene matches: 12. The CDR3 is CASSRRPGLGGNEQFF. The CDR3 DNA reads as TGCGCCAGCAGCCGCCGTCCGGGACTAGGTGGCAATGAGCAGTTCTTC.

This chain joins TRBV7-8 and TRBJ1-5; D is possibly TRBD1 (5 bases). The germline V and J ends were trimmed by 2 bases and 6 bases, with 11 bases remaining between them. The V gene's germline CDR1 is SGHVS and CDR2 FQNEAQ. The CDR3 is made up of 14 amino acids. CDR3 protein: CASSLSGAGQPQHF. CDR3 bases: TGTGCCAGCAGCTTATCCGGGGCGGGTCAGCCCCAGCATTTT.

The chain joins TRBV12-3 or TRBV12-4 to TRBJ1-6; D perhaps matches TRBD1 (6 bases). V dropped 2 bases and J dropped 6 bases, with 11 bases sitting between them. There are 15 residues in the CDR3. CDR3 region: CASSLRAGANSPLHF. The CDR3 DNA reads TGTGCCAGCAGTTTACGGGCGGGGGCTAATTCACCCCTCCACTTT.

Only a few counts were recorded for this clonotype. The gene calls are TRBV6-1 and TRBJ1-5; 12 bases match TRBD1. Germline CDR1 is MNHNS and CDR2 is SASEGT. This CDR3 spans 17 amino acids. V was pared by 6 bases and J by 2 bases, with 8 bases of the junction left unmatched. In DNA form, the CDR3 reads TGTGCCAGCAGGCCGGGGACAGGGGGCGCAGGCAATCAGCCCCAGCATTTT. As protein: CASRPGTGGAGNQPQHF.

This chain connects TRBV6-1 to TRBJ1-6, with no clear D. Germline V gives CDR1 MNHNS, CDR2 SASEGT. V lost 8 bases, J lost 7 bases, and 12 bases lay in between. The CDR3 length is 13 residues. The CDR3 loop reads CASQLGRNSPLHF. DNA for the CDR3: TGTGCCAGCCAACTGGGCAGAAATTCACCCCTCCACTTT.

The chain combines TRBV27 with TRBJ1-5; D is uncertain. Trimming shortened V by 5 bases and J by 0 bases, and 14 bases separated the two germline ends. Germline assignment: CDR1 MNHEY and CDR2 SMNVEV (reference sequence). The CDR3 spans 16 residues. This CDR3 reads CASSAKGPYSNQPQHF. The DNA for the CDR3 is TGTGCCAGCAGTGCTAAAGGGCCTTATAGCAATCAGCCCCAGCATTTT.

The gene calls are TRBV7-2 and TRBJ2-1; D perhaps matches TRBD2 (6 bases). The germline V and J ends were trimmed by 6 bases and 4 bases, with 19 bases remaining between them. This CDR3 has 16 amino acids. CDR1 is SGHTA and CDR2 is FQGNSA in the germline V gene. CDR3 coding DNA: TGTGCCAGCAGACCAGCGGGTGGGGGAACTTACAATGAGCAGTTCTTC. Translation: CASRPAGGGTYNEQFF.

This chain links TRBV6-1 with TRBJ2-5, with D uncertain. The germline V gene has CDR1 MNHNS and CDR2 SASEGT. V was shortened by 5 bases and J by 2 bases, with 15 bases between the two germline ends. The CDR3 has 15 residues. CDR3 residues: CASSRGHAAQETQYF. The CDR3, as DNA: TGTGCCAGCAGTCGAGGTCACGCCGCTCAAGAGACCCAGTACTTC.

This clonotype was recorded a few times. The rearrangement joins TRBV20-1 to TRBJ1-5; D uncertain. Trimming removed 2 bases at V and 4 bases at J, with 9 bases between. The CDR3 has 13 amino acids. Germline values: CDR1 DFQATT, CDR2 SNEGSKA (reference sequence). The CDR3 DNA reads TGCAGTGCTAGAAAAGGCGGAAATCAGCCCCAGCATTTT. As protein: CSARKGGNQPQHF.

V gene TRBV7-3 combines with J gene TRBJ1-2; 7 bases line up with TRBD1. Germline CDR1 and CDR2: SGHTA and FQGTGA. The CDR3 spans 14 residues. Trimming removed 1 base from V and 3 bases from J; junction bases left unmatched: 2. CDR3 in amino acids: CASSLNQGDYGYTF. Written as DNA, the CDR3 is TGTGCCAGCAGCTTAAATCAGGGGGACTATGGCTACACCTTC.

This chain joins TRBV4-2 and TRBJ2-3; 7 bases map to TRBD2. This CDR3 has 17 residues. The J segment lost 1 base and the V segment lost 0 bases, leaving 7 bases of the junction unmatched. Germline V lookup: CDR1 LGHNA, CDR2 YNFKEQ. The CDR3: CASSQETGEGRTDTQYF. CDR3 sequence (DNA): TGTGCCAGCAGCCAAGAGACGGGGGAGGGCCGCACAGATACGCAGTATTTT.

The rearrangement links TRBV7-2 to TRBJ2-1, with D perhaps TRBD1 (6 bases). This CDR3 spans 15 amino acids. V was cut by 5 bases and J by 0 bases, with 11 bases left in between. Germline CDR1 and CDR2: SGHTA and FQGNSA. The CDR3 DNA sequence: TGTGCCAGCAGCGCAACAGGGAGCTCCTACAATGAGCAGTTCTTC. Amino acids: CASSATGSSYNEQFF.

This chain links TRBV4-3 with TRBJ1-6; D is perhaps TRBD1 (5 bases). Trimming took off 4 bases at V and 8 bases at J, with 12 bases between the two ends. The CDR3 has 14 residues. Germline CDR1 is LGHNA and CDR2 is YSLEER. CDR3 DNA: TGCGCCAGCAGCCTGAACATGGGGGATTCACCCCTCCACTTT. This codes for CASSLNMGDSPLHF.

Here the CDR3 DNA reads TGCGCCATAAGACAGCCGAACACTGAAGCTTTCTTT. Its translation is CAIRQPNTEAFF. This sequence joins TRBV10-1 and TRBJ1-1; D perhaps matches TRBD1 (5 bases). CDR3 length: 12 amino acids. Germline V gives CDR1 WNHNN, CDR2 SYGVQD (reference sequence). Between the trimmed V and J ends, which lost 10 bases and 1 base, there was a span of 10 bases.

In this sample, this clonotype turned up once. The rearrangement joins TRBV6-2 or TRBV6-3 to TRBJ1-1; TRBD1 aligns across 10 bases. Germline CDR1 MNHEY, CDR2 SVGEGT. The CDR3 contains 15 residues. V lost 6 bases and J lost 5; bases outside the gene matches: 9. CDR3 DNA: TGTGCCAGCAGAGACCGACAGGGGGCTTGGACTGAAGCTTTCTTT. Residues: CASRDRQGAWTEAFF.

The chain has TRBV28 and TRBJ1-6; 9 bases are shared with TRBD1. The CDR3 runs 16 residues. The V gene's germline CDR1 is MDHEN and CDR2 SYDVKM. V was pared by 6 bases and J by 9 bases, with 12 bases of the junction left unmatched. CDR3 residues: CASRPTLRTGASPLHF. DNA for the CDR3: TGTGCCAGCAGGCCAACACTCAGGACAGGGGCTTCACCCCTCCACTTT.

This rearrangement joins TRBV4-2 to TRBJ1-5; D gene uncertain. Trimming took off 1 base at V and 1 base at J, with 8 bases between the two ends. CDR1 LGHNA and CDR2 YNFKEQ come from the germline V gene. This CDR3 is built from 15 residues. The CDR3 nucleotides read TGTGCCAGCAGCCAAGGACCCGAGAGCAATCAGCCCCAGCATTTT. This gives the protein CASSQGPESNQPQHF.